Shown below are 25 T cell receptor beta chains from a single sample sequenced in a study of T-cell memory formation after mild COVID-19. TCRdb re-called the 5' RACE reads with MiXCR, one entry per CDR3 protein. The sample contains about 390,000 distinct CDR3 sequences, roughly 15% of which appear only once. Sequencing was performed on PBMCs or a T cell subset sorted from them (not recorded which). The receptors shown here come from a man younger than 35 who had mild COVID-19 (a few samples of this study predate the infection). Cell type and time point are not known.

The table lists this clonotype with a few counts. The chain uses TRBV9 and TRBJ2-2; TRBD1 aligns across 8 bases. CDR3 size: 16 residues. CDR1 and CDR2 from the germline V gene are SGDLS and YYNGEE. Trimming took 4 bases from V and 1 from J; bases not matched to a gene: 6. The CDR3 DNA sequence: TGTGCCAGCAGCATCACCGGGACAGGGAACACCGGGGAGCTGTTTTTT. Translating gives CASSITGTGNTGELFF.

This chain's CDR3 is CATSRDPAYEQYF. The CDR3 DNA reads as TGTGCCACCAGCAGGGATCCAGCATACGAGCAGTACTTC. The J gene is TRBJ2-7, the V gene TRBV15; D call uncertain. The CDR3 consists of 13 residues. CDR1 is LNHNV and CDR2 is YYDKDF in the germline V gene (reference sequence). V shed 3 bases and J shed 4 bases, with 10 bases lying between them.

This clonotype was counted at least ten times. CDR3: CASSLGGDSHNEQFF. The CDR3 nucleotides read TGTGCCAGCAGCTTAGGGGGGGACAGCCACAATGAGCAGTTCTTC. This chain connects TRBV7-2 to TRBJ2-1; possibly TRBD1 for D (7 bases). CDR3 length: 15 amino acids. Deletions cut 1 base from V and 5 bases from J, with 12 bases between. CDR1 SGHTA and CDR2 FQGNSA come from the germline V gene.

Only a few counts were recorded for this clonotype. Written as DNA, the CDR3 is TGCAGCGTTCCTAGACCCTCCGATACGCAGTATTTT. Protein: CSVPRPSDTQYF. The chain carries TRBV29-1 and TRBJ2-3; D unresolved. The ends were cut back, 5 bases at V and 6 bases at J, with 12 bases in the middle. In germline, CDR1 is SQVTM, CDR2 ANQGSEA. The CDR3 contains 12 residues.

The chain has TRBV7-6 and TRBJ2-7, with 8 bases lining up with TRBD2. The CDR3 totals 14 residues. V trimming: 8 bases; J trimming: 0 bases; junction bases outside the gene matches: 6. The germline V gene has CDR1 SGHVS and CDR2 FNYEAQ. The CDR3 DNA sequence: TGTGCCAGCGGCGGGGGGACAAACTCCTACGAGCAGTACTTC. Its protein is CASGGGTNSYEQYF.

This clonotype was seen once. The chain links TRBV2 to TRBJ2-7, with 10 bases identical to TRBD2. The length of the CDR3 is 14 residues. Per the germline V gene, CDR1 is SNHLY and CDR2 is FYNNEI. Losses at the gene ends were 7 bases for V and 9 bases for J; bases not matched to a gene: 12. The CDR3 DNA is TGTGCCAGCACCAGGACTAGCGGCCTAGGGCGGCAGTACTTC. Protein: CASTRTSGLGRQYF.

V is TRBV12-5 and J is TRBJ2-5; D is unresolved. CDR1 LGHNT and CDR2 FRNRAP come from the germline V gene. The CDR3 extends over 13 amino acids. V dropped 5 bases and J dropped 1 base, with 8 bases sitting between them. CDR3 region: CASGLSIQETQYF. For the CDR3, the DNA is TGTGCTAGTGGTCTATCGATCCAAGAGACCCAGTACTTC.

Written as DNA, the CDR3 is TGTGCCAGCAGTCCCCGGGGGCCCCCCACAGATACGCAGTATTTT. Its protein product is CASSPRGPPTDTQYF. The V call is TRBV6-4, the J call TRBJ2-3, with D perhaps matching TRBD1 or TRBD2 (6 bases each). Per the germline V gene, CDR1 is MRHNA and CDR2 is SNTAGT. The CDR3 spans 15 residues. Trimming took off 5 bases at V and 2 bases at J, with 14 bases between the two ends.

This clonotype was observed a few times. The genes are TRBV2 and TRBJ2-6; D is perhaps TRBD2 (5 bases). Deletions cut 4 bases from V and 0 bases from J, with 7 bases between. There are 15 residues in the CDR3. CDR1 SNHLY and CDR2 FYNNEI come from the germline V gene. CDR3 nucleotides: TGTGCCAGCAGTGTCGGGGTCTCTGGGGCCAACGTCCTGACTTTC. It specifies CASSVGVSGANVLTF.

The table lists this clonotype with a few counts. This chain joins TRBV9 and TRBJ2-3, with TRBD1 matching 9 bases. CDR1 and CDR2 (germline): SGDLS, YYNGEE. The ends lost 7 bases at V and 3 bases at J; junction bases unmatched: 9. The CDR3 extends over 15 amino acids. In DNA form, the CDR3 reads TGTGCCAGCGGAGGGACAGGGAGTGAAACAGATACGCAGTATTTT. Its protein is CASGGTGSETDTQYF.

The chain joins TRBV7-9 to TRBJ1-4, with 10 positions matching TRBD1. The CDR3 contains 15 residues. CDR1 and CDR2 (germline): SEHNR, FQNEAQ (reference sequence). The V gene end was trimmed by 5 bases and the J gene end by 6 bases; junction bases not matched to a gene: 6. CDR3 sequence: CASSPTGTGDEKLFF. The CDR3 coding sequence is TGTGCCAGCAGCCCGACCGGGACAGGGGATGAAAAACTGTTTTTT. The whole variable domain, remainder taken from reference TRBV7-9 and TRBJ1-4, is DTGVSQNPRHKITKRGQNVTFRCDPISEHNRLYWYRQTLGQGPEFLTYFQNEAQLEKSRLLSDRFSAERPKGSFSTLEIQRTEQGDSAMYLCASSPTGTGDEKLFFGSGTQLSVL.

This clonotype was observed a few times. V is TRBV11-2 and J is TRBJ2-6, with D tentatively TRBD2 (6 bases). Germline V lookup: CDR1 SGHAT, CDR2 FQNNGV. The CDR3 runs 19 residues. Trimming removed 4 bases from V and 0 bases from J, with 19 bases in between. This chain's CDR3 is CASSSPRVIGGSGANVLTF. The CDR3 coding sequence is TGTGCCAGCAGCTCGCCTAGGGTAATCGGGGGCTCTGGGGCCAACGTCCTGACTTTC.

The CDR3 loop is CASTKDRVDEQYF. The CDR3 coding sequence is TGTGCCAGCACCAAGGACAGGGTGGACGAGCAGTACTTC. V usage is TRBV2 and J usage is TRBJ2-7; 8 bases align to TRBD1. This CDR3 comprises 13 residues. Germline V gives CDR1 SNHLY, CDR2 FYNNEI. The J segment lost 5 bases and the V segment lost 7 bases, leaving 7 bases of the junction unmatched.

V gene TRBV7-9 combines with J gene TRBJ2-7; 8 bases line up with TRBD1. V lost 2 bases, J lost 2 bases, and 2 bases stayed unmatched. Germline V gene lookup returns CDR1 SEHNR and CDR2 FQNEAQ (reference sequence). The CDR3 spans 14 residues. The CDR3 DNA reads as TGTGCCAGCAGCTTAATACAGGGGGCCTACGAGCAGTACTTC. It encodes CASSLIQGAYEQYF.

Concerning this clonotype itself: This could be a read error, since a much larger clone is one nucleotide away. The CDR3 region is CSARACTEAFF. CDR3 DNA: TGCAGTGCTAGAGCTTGCACTGAAGCTTTCTTT. This chain uses TRBV20-1 with TRBJ1-1; D gene uncertain. V lost 1 base to trimming and J lost 4 bases, with 4 bases between them. The germline gives CDR1 DFQATT, CDR2 SNEGSKA (reference sequence). The length of the CDR3 is 11 residues.

This clonotype occurred once. The V and J genes are TRBV9 and TRBJ2-1; 10 bases are a match to TRBD2. Germline lookup yields CDR1 SGDLS and CDR2 YYNGEE. The junction had 8 bases not matched to a gene; V was cut back by 3 bases and J by 8 bases. The CDR3 spans 15 residues. CDR3 protein: CASSAWGTSVYEQFF. Written as DNA, the CDR3 is TGTGCCAGCAGCGCGTGGGGGACTAGCGTATATGAGCAGTTCTTC.

This chain joins TRBV12-3 or TRBV12-4 and TRBJ2-3, with D tentatively TRBD2 (5 bases). V was cut by 1 base and J by 2 bases, with 16 bases left in between. CDR3 length equals 17 residues. The CDR3 nucleotides read TGTGCCAGCAGTTTAGTACCTCGAGGACTGTACACAGATACGCAGTATTTT. Translating it yields CASSLVPRGLYTDTQYF.

The gene calls are TRBV12-5 and TRBJ1-1; D is perhaps TRBD1 (5 bases). Trimming took off 7 bases at V and 1 base at J, with 16 bases between the two ends. Germline CDR1 is LGHNT and CDR2 is FRNRAP. The CDR3 consists of 15 residues. CDR3 in DNA: TGTGCTAGTGCCAACGAGGGACGGACGAACACTGAAGCTTTCTTT. It is translated as CASANEGRTNTEAFF.

This rearrangement joins TRBV6-5 to TRBJ2-1; weak D call: TRBD2 (5 bases). This CDR3 contains 16 residues. CDR1 is MNHEY, CDR2 SVGAGI, per germline. V gave up 2 bases and J gave up 5 bases, with 16 bases separating them. CDR3 bases: TGTGCCAGCAGTTACGTCGGACCCGAACTAGACAATGAGCAGTTCTTC. Translated: CASSYVGPELDNEQFF.

This clonotype was picked up a small number of times. Germline is not matched at one junction end, which may reflect a read error. The chain is built from TRBV4-3 and TRBJ2-2; D ambiguous. CDR1 and CDR2 from the germline V gene are LGHNA and YSLEER. The CDR3 runs 15 residues. The CDR3 sequence is CASTQGYLNTGELFF. Written as DNA, the CDR3 is TGCGCCAGCACCCAAGGCTATTTGAACACCGGGGAGCTGTTTTTT.

This clonotype was seen once. V and J are TRBV30 and TRBJ2-3; D is perhaps TRBD1 (6 bases). Trimming pared 3 bases from V and 3 bases from J, leaving 10 bases between. Germline V gene lookup returns CDR1 GTSNPN and CDR2 SVGIG (reference sequence). There are 13 residues in the CDR3. The CDR3 bases are TGTGCCTGGAGACAGGGAAGTACAGATACGCAGTATTTT. Translating it yields CAWRQGSTDTQYF. Combining the CDR3 with reference TRBV30 and TRBJ2-3 gives the whole variable domain SQTIHQWPATLVQPVGSPLSLECTVEGTSNPNLYWYRQAAGRGLQLLFYSVGIGQISSEVPQNLSASRPQDRQFILSSKKLLLSDSGFYLCAWRQGSTDTQYFGPGTRLTVL.

This chain links TRBV10-3 with TRBJ1-5; perhaps TRBD1 as D (6 bases). Trimming cost V 3 bases and J 7 bases, with 13 bases left between them. Germline V gene lookup returns CDR1 ENHRY and CDR2 SYGVKD. The CDR3 extends over 14 amino acids. CDR3 coding DNA: TGTGCCATCAGTGATGAGGGAGGGGGGCAGCCCCAGCATTTT. Translating gives CAISDEGGGQPQHF.

CDR3 DNA: TGTGCCAGCAGCTCCCGGACCAGGCAACATGAAAAACTGTTTTTT. Amino acids: CASSSRTRQHEKLFF. The chain uses TRBV9 and TRBJ1-4; no definite D call. CDR1 is SGDLS, CDR2 YYNGEE, per germline. CDR3 length: 15 amino acids. V lost 4 bases, J lost 6 bases, and 16 bases lay in between.

The chain combines TRBV5-1 with TRBJ2-3; D gene ambiguous. Germline V CDR1 and CDR2: SGHRS, YFSETQ. Trimming left V 0 bases short and J 0 bases short, with 8 bases between. CDR3 length: 15 amino acids. The CDR3 sequence is CASSLATTSTDTQYF. In DNA form, the CDR3 reads TGCGCCAGCAGCTTGGCTACAACTAGCACAGATACGCAGTATTTT.

This clonotype was seen a single time. V is TRBV6-5 and J is TRBJ1-4, with TRBD1 as a possible D gene (5 bases). Looked up from germline, CDR1 is MNHEY and CDR2 is SVGAGI. Trimming took off 6 bases at V and 6 bases at J, with 17 bases between the two ends. The CDR3 runs 15 residues. The DNA for the CDR3 is TGTGCCAGCAGACCTCTAGGGACTGGGGATGAAAAACTGTTTTTT. It is translated as CASRPLGTGDEKLFF.